This TCR beta chain comes out of a study of blood T cell repertoires in COVID-19. The overall study: Samples representing acute and convalescent COVID-19 were sourced from the United States, Italy and Spain. T cells, B-cell-depleted T cells, or PBMCs provided the cDNA or gDNA that served as material.

V lost 2 bases and J lost 5, with 6 bases in between. The CDR3 is 12 amino acids. The V gene's germline CDR1 is PRHDT and CDR2 FYEKMQ (reference sequence). In the study's own analysis: Nucleated cell number was recorded as an estimate derived from reference gene primer amplification. Some clones are missing from TCRdb's copy, which holds only in-frame ones; the method was immunoSEQ multiplex PCR. From that table come the V and J calls and clone size; the DNA was used to work out D and trimming. The sample lists 340,000 or so clones, around 83% occurring once. The specimen sequenced was peripheral blood. The sequence derives from a young man with active or convalescent COVID-19. The J gene is TRBJ1-2, the V gene TRBV13; D gene uncertain. The CDR3 DNA reads TGTGCCAGCAGCTTATCGGGGTATGGCTACACCTTC. Residues: CASSLSGYGYTF.